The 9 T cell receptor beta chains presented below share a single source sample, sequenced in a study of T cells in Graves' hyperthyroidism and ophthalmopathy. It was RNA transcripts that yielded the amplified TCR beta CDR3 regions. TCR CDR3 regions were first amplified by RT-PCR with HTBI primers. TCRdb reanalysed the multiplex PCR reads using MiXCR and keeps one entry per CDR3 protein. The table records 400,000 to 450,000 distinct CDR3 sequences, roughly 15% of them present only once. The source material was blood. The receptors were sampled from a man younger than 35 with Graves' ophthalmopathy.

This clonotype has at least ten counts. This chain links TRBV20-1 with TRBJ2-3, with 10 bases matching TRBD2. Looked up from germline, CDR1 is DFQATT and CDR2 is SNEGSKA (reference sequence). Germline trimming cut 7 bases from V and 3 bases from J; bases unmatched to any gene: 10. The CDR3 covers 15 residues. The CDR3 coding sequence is TGCAGTGTCAGTGGGGTAGCGGGGGGTACAGATACGCAGTATTTT. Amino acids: CSVSGVAGGTDTQYF.

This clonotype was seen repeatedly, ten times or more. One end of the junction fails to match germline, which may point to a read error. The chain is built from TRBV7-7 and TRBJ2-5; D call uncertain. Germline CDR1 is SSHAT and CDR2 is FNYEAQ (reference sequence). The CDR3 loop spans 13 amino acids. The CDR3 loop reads CASSLELWETQYF. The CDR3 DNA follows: TGTGCTAGCAGCTTAGAATTATGGGAGACCCAGTACTTC.

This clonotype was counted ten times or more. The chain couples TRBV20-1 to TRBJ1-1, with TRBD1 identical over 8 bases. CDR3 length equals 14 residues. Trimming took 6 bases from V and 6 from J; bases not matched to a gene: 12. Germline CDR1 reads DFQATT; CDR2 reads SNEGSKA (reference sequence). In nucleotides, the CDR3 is TGCAGTGCCATCGCCCTAATACAGGGGGCTGAAGCTTTCTTT. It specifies CSAIALIQGAEAFF.

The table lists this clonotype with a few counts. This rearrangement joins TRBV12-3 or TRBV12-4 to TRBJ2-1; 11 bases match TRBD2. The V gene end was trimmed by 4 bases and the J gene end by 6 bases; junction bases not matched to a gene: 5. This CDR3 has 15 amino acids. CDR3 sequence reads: CASSSPGLAVNEQFF. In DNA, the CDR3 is TGTGCCAGCAGTTCCCCGGGACTAGCGGTCAATGAGCAGTTCTTC.

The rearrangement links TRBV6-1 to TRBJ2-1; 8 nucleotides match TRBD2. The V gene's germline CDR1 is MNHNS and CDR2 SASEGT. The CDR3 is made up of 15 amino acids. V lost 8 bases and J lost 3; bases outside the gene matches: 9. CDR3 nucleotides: TGTGCCAGCGCTTCGAGAGCGGGAGACTACAATGAGCAGTTCTTC. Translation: CASASRAGDYNEQFF.

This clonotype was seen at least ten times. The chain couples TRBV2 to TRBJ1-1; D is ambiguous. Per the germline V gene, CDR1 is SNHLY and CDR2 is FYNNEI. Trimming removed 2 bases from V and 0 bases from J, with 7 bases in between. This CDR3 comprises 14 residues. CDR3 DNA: TGTGCCAGCAGTGAATCCGGAATGAACACTGAAGCTTTCTTT. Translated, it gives CASSESGMNTEAFF.

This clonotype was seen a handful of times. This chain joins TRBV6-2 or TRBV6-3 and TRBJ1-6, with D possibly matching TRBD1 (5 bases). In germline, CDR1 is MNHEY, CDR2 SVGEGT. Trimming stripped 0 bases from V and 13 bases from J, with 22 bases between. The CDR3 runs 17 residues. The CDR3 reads CASSYSPPKDTSFPLHF. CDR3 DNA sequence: TGTGCCAGCAGTTACTCCCCTCCTAAGGACACATCGTTTCCCCTCCACTTT.

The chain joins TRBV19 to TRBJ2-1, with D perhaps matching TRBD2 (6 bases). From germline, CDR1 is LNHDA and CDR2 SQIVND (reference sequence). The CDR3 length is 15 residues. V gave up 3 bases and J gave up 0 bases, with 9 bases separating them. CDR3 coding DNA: TGTGCCAGTAGTATGGGACTCCTCTCCTACAATGAGCAGTTCTTC. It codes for CASSMGLLSYNEQFF.

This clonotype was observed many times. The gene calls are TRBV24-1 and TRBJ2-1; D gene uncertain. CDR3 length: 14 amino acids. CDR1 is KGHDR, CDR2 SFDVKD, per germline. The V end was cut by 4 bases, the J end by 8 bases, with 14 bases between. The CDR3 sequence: CATSDPRTGDEQFF. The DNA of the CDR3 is TGTGCCACCAGTGACCCCAGGACCGGCGATGAGCAGTTCTTC.